The next 27 T cell receptor beta chains were all read from a single sample in a study of graft-versus-host responses after intestinal transplantation. Method: immunoSEQ multiplex PCR; TCRdb's copy keeps in-frame clones and lacks some. In the table there are roughly 77,000 clones, roughly 90% of which are singletons. Antigens for these TCRs are unknown. The specimen was unstimulated CD8+ T cells sorted from spleen or lymph node cells, collected before intestinal transplant. The receptors come from a human donor who received an intestinal transplant.

The rearrangement links TRBV27 to TRBJ1-2, with 8 bases that match TRBD1. Germline lookup yields CDR1 MNHEY and CDR2 SMNVEV (reference sequence). Unmatched junction bases numbered 11, after V lost 7 bases and J lost 4 bases. CDR3 length: 15 residues. CDR3 DNA sequence: TGTGCCAGCACTAAAGGGACAGGCGGCCCCTATGGCTACACCTTC. Translation: CASTKGTGGPYGYTF.

The J gene is TRBJ1-2, the V gene TRBV30, with TRBD1 as a possible D gene (6 bases). There are 11 residues in the CDR3. Per germline, CDR1 GTSNPN and CDR2 SVGIG (reference sequence). The CDR3 loop reads CTGRGNYGYTF. In nucleotides, the CDR3 is TGTACTGGCAGGGGCAACTATGGCTACACCTTC.

The chain employs TRBV4-1 and TRBJ1-1; weak D call: TRBD1 (6 bases). Germline CDR1 and CDR2: MGHRA and YSYEKL. V gave up 0 bases and J gave up 1 base, with 18 bases separating them. This CDR3 has 18 residues. The CDR3 reads CASSQDVQDRRTNTEAFF. In DNA, the CDR3 is TGCGCCAGCAGCCAAGACGTTCAGGACAGAAGAACGAACACTGAAGCTTTCTTT.

This sequence joins TRBV19 and TRBJ2-6; the D is unclear. CDR3 size: 23 residues. V lost 0 bases, J lost 2 bases, and 29 bases lay in between. In germline, CDR1 is LNHDA, CDR2 SQIVND (reference sequence). CDR3 loop: CASSIDSPILFDLWAAGANVLTF. CDR3 nucleotides: TGTGCCAGTAGTATAGATTCCCCCATCCTATTTGACCTTTGGGCAGCTGGGGCCAACGTCCTGACTTTC.

The CDR3 DNA reads TGTGCCACCGCCTCGACAGATAGCAATCAGCCCCAGCATTTT. Amino acid sequence: CATASTDSNQPQHF. V and J are TRBV7-9 and TRBJ1-5, with D possibly matching TRBD1 (5 bases). This CDR3 is 14 amino acids long. The V gene's germline CDR1 is SEHNR and CDR2 FQNEAQ (reference sequence). Deletions cut 10 bases from V and 0 bases from J, with 13 bases between.

The chain recombines TRBV6-6 with TRBJ2-7, with 7 bases identical to TRBD2. The CDR3 is made up of 15 amino acids. Trimming at V came to 0 bases and at J to 0 bases, leaving 2 bases not matched to a gene. Per the germline V gene, CDR1 is MNHNY and CDR2 is SVGAGI (reference sequence). The CDR3 DNA follows: TGTGCCAGCAGTTACTCTGGCGGGAGCTCCTACGAGCAGTACTTC. Its translation is CASSYSGGSSYEQYF.

The chain joins TRBV15 to TRBJ2-7; D is unresolved. The CDR3 has 18 amino acids. Germline V gene sequence: CDR1 LNHNV, CDR2 YYDKDF (reference sequence). The V gene lost 5 bases and the J gene lost 0 bases, with 23 bases spanning the gap. CDR3 nucleotide sequence: TGTGCCACCAGCCCCTTGGTTCGCGGCCCCCTTAGCTCCTACGAGCAGTACTTC. It encodes CATSPLVRGPLSSYEQYF.

This sequence joins TRBV6-6 and TRBJ2-7, with 13 positions matching TRBD2. Germline CDR1 reads MNHNY; CDR2 reads SVGAGI (reference sequence). This CDR3 region has 16 residues. J was trimmed by 2 bases and V by 6 bases; bases with no gene match: 7. The DNA for the CDR3 is TGTGCCAGCAGGATGGGACTAGCGGGATTACCCTACGAGCAGTACTTC. It codes for CASRMGLAGLPYEQYF.

CDR3 DNA: TGCAGCGCTGGCATGACGGGCACCGGGGAGCTGTTTTTT. Translating it yields CSAGMTGTGELFF. The chain combines TRBV29-1 with TRBJ2-2; D is unclear. The CDR3 totals 13 residues. Germline assignment: CDR1 SQVTM and CDR2 ANQGSEA. Between the trimmed V and J ends, which lost 7 bases and 4 bases, there was a span of 13 bases.

A single count supports this clone. The chain carries TRBV27 and TRBJ2-1; 11 bases agree with TRBD2. J lost 7 bases, V lost 2 bases, and 4 bases had no gene match. In germline, CDR1 is MNHEY, CDR2 SMNVEV (reference sequence). This CDR3 has 15 residues. The DNA for the CDR3 is TGTGCCAGCAGTTTAGTGGCTAGCGGGGGGAATGAGCAGTTCTTC. This codes for CASSLVASGGNEQFF.

The chain is built from TRBV21-1 and TRBJ2-7; TRBD1 is taken as the D call from the table, unchecked against the DNA. TRBV21-1 is described as a pseudogene. This CDR3 comprises 16 residues. For the CDR3, the DNA is TGTGCCAGCAGCAAAGCTTCCGGACAGGGCATCTACGAGCAGTACTTC. This sequence encodes CASSKASGQGIYEQYF.

This clone was counted between two and nine times. The rearrangement links TRBV6-4 to TRBJ2-3, with a possible D match to TRBD1 (6 bases). The germline V and J ends were trimmed by 4 bases and 2 bases, with 7 bases remaining between them. The CDR3 runs to 13 residues. The V gene's germline CDR1 is MRHNA and CDR2 SNTAGT. The CDR3, as DNA: TGTGCCAGCAGTGGGACAGACACAGATACGCAGTATTTT. Translated, it gives CASSGTDTDTQYF.

Only one count was recorded for this clone. CDR3 sequence reads: CASSFGTGYTEAFF. CDR3 coding DNA: TGTGCCAGCAGCTTCGGGACAGGCTACACTGAAGCTTTCTTT. V usage is TRBV5-6 and J usage is TRBJ1-1; TRBD1 matches 8 bases. Germline values: CDR1 SGHDT, CDR2 YYEEEE. V gave up 2 bases and J gave up 3 bases; unmatched junction bases: 3. This CDR3 is 14 amino acids long.

The J gene is TRBJ1-2, the V gene TRBV12-5; 7 bases are a match to TRBD1. This CDR3 is 17 amino acids long. Germline V gene lookup returns CDR1 LGHNT and CDR2 FRNRAP. V lost 0 bases to trimming and J lost 6 bases; unmatched junction nucleotides: 13. CDR3 region: CASGLVLRGRSDDGYTF. The CDR3 DNA reads TGTGCTAGTGGTTTGGTACTGAGGGGGCGGTCTGATGATGGCTACACCTTC. The variable domain in full, completed from reference TRBV12-5 and TRBJ1-2, reads DARVTQTPRHKVTEMGQEVTMRCQPILGHNTVFWYRQTMMQGLELLAYFRNRAPLDDSGMPKDRFSAEMPDATLATLKIQPSEPRDSAVYFCASGLVLRGRSDDGYTFGSGTRLTVV.

The chain links TRBV4-1 to TRBJ1-1; 7 positions agree with TRBD1. Germline-derived CDR1 and CDR2 are MGHRA and YSYEKL. Losses at the gene ends were 7 bases for V and 4 bases for J; bases not matched to a gene: 12. The CDR3 is made up of 15 amino acids. The CDR3 region is CASTQEYRGSTEAFF. CDR3 in DNA: TGCGCCAGCACCCAGGAGTACAGGGGAAGCACTGAAGCTTTCTTT.

As for this clone: Other DNA variants within this sample encode the same CDR3. V usage is TRBV29-1 and J usage is TRBJ1-1, with 7 bases that match TRBD1. The junction had 14 bases not matched to a gene; V was cut back by 6 bases and J by 1 base. Germline V gene lookup returns CDR1 SQVTM and CDR2 ANQGSEA. CDR3 size: 16 residues. The CDR3 region is CSVLNSPDRRNTEAFF. The CDR3 DNA reads as TGCAGCGTCCTAAACTCCCCGGACAGGCGGAACACTGAAGCTTTCTTT.

This clone was found once. V is TRBV14 and J is TRBJ1-2, with TRBD1 matching over 7 bases. The ends lost 0 bases at V and 6 bases at J; junction bases unmatched: 7. The length of the CDR3 is 15 residues. Germline CDR1 and CDR2: SGHDN and FVKESK. CDR3 protein: CASSQERSTGHGYTF. In DNA, the CDR3 is TGTGCCAGCAGCCAAGAGAGGTCGACAGGGCATGGCTACACCTTC.

The chain links TRBV2 to TRBJ2-1, with 9 bases aligning to TRBD2. The CDR3 loop spans 17 amino acids. Germline V gene data show CDR1 as SNHLY and CDR2 as FYNNEI. V lost 6 bases and J lost 2; bases outside the gene matches: 11. Here the CDR3 reads CASSTPQVAGAYNEQFF. CDR3 sequence (DNA): TGTGCCAGCAGCACACCCCAAGTAGCGGGGGCCTACAATGAGCAGTTCTTC.

The rearrangement joins TRBV19 to TRBJ2-2; D uncertain. The CDR3 sequence is 13 residues long. The V gene lost 1 base and the J gene lost 6 bases, with 6 bases spanning the gap. Germline CDR1 reads LNHDA; CDR2 reads SQIVND (reference sequence). CDR3 region: CASSIVSSGELFF. The CDR3 DNA follows: TGTGCCAGTAGTATAGTGAGTTCCGGGGAGCTGTTTTTT. The variable domain in full, completed from reference TRBV19 and TRBJ2-2, reads DGGITQSPKYLFRKEGQNVTLSCEQNLNHDAMYWYRQDPGQGLRLIYYSQIVNDFQKGDIAEGYSVSREKKESFPLTVTSAQKNPTAFYLCASSIVSSGELFFGEGSRLTVL.

The chain couples TRBV19 to TRBJ1-2, with a weak D call TRBD1 (6 bases). CDR1 is LNHDA and CDR2 is SQIVND in the germline V gene (reference sequence). CDR3 length: 11 residues. Between the trimmed V and J ends, which lost 7 bases and 4 bases, there was a span of 7 bases. The chain's CDR3 is CASTGVYGYTF. The CDR3 DNA reads TGTGCCAGTACAGGGGTCTATGGCTACACCTTC.

The chain links TRBV7-8 to TRBJ2-2; 12 nucleotides match TRBD2. Germline-derived CDR1 and CDR2 are SGHVS and FQNEAQ. V was clipped by 5 bases and J by 4 bases; unmatched bases: 5. The CDR3 is made up of 16 amino acids. The CDR3 sequence is CASSNGLAGSTGELFF. CDR3 DNA sequence: TGTGCCAGCAGCAACGGACTAGCGGGGTCCACCGGGGAGCTGTTTTTT. The full variable domain, completed using reference TRBV7-8 and TRBJ2-2, is GAGVSQSPRYKVAKRGQDVALRCDPISGHVSLFWYQQALGQGPEFLTYFQNEAQLDKSGLPSDRFFAERPEGSVSTLKIQRTQQEDSAVYLCASSNGLAGSTGELFFGEGSRLTVL.

The V and J genes are TRBV7-9 and TRBJ2-1; tentatively, D is TRBD2 (5 bases). The germline V and J ends were trimmed by 2 bases and 5 bases, with 13 bases remaining between them. From germline, CDR1 is SEHNR and CDR2 FQNEAQ (reference sequence). The CDR3 totals 15 residues. In DNA, the CDR3 is TGTGCCAGCAGCTTACTAGGGAGAGCGGACAATGAGCAGTTCTTC. Residues: CASSLLGRADNEQFF.

The chain recombines TRBV18 with TRBJ1-4, with D uncertain. This CDR3 spans 12 amino acids. The germline V gene has CDR1 KGHSH and CDR2 LQKENI. The V end was cut by 2 bases, the J end by 8 bases, with 6 bases between. The CDR3 is CASSPAGEKLFF. The CDR3 DNA sequence: TGTGCCAGCTCACCAGCGGGGGAAAAACTGTTTTTT.

The V call is TRBV4-1, the J call TRBJ1-1; D not certain. The CDR3 spans 14 residues. Per germline, CDR1 MGHRA and CDR2 YSYEKL. V was trimmed by 4 bases and J by 1 base, leaving 10 bases between them. The CDR3 DNA sequence: TGCGCCAGCAGCCTACTGACGGGGAACACTGAAGCTTTCTTT. The encoded protein is CASSLLTGNTEAFF.

V and J are TRBV27 and TRBJ1-1; 7 nucleotides agree with TRBD1. CDR3 size: 14 residues. The V segment lost 3 bases and the J segment 1 base; nucleotides outside the gene matches: 2. CDR1 is MNHEY and CDR2 is SMNVEV in the germline V gene (reference sequence). CDR3 amino acids: CASSFEGANTEAFF. CDR3 coding DNA: TGTGCCAGCAGTTTTGAGGGGGCGAACACTGAAGCTTTCTTT.

This sequence joins TRBV15 and TRBJ1-2; the D gene is possibly TRBD1 (5 bases). CDR3 length: 17 residues. Trimming cost V 1 base and J 0 bases, with 15 bases left between them. CDR1 LNHNV and CDR2 YYDKDF come from the germline V gene (reference sequence). DNA of the CDR3: TGTGCCACCAGCAGAGGGGCCAGGGAAAGGACTAACTATGGCTACACCTTC. Amino acids: CATSRGARERTNYGYTF. Supplemented by reference TRBV15 and TRBJ1-2, the full variable domain reads DAMVIQNPRYQVTQFGKPVTLSCSQTLNHNVMYWYQQKSSQAPKLLFHYYDKDFNNEADTPDNFQSRRPNTSFCFLDIRSPGLGDTAMYLCATSRGARERTNYGYTFGSGTRLTVV.

This chain connects TRBV7-2 to TRBJ1-1, with D hard to call. CDR1 and CDR2 from the germline V gene are SGHTA and FQGNSA. The CDR3 spans 12 residues. Trimming shortened V by 4 bases and J by 3 bases, and 6 bases separated the two germline ends. CDR3 residues: CASSSRDTEAFF. The DNA of the CDR3 is TGTGCCAGCAGCTCCCGTGACACTGAAGCTTTCTTT.